The rows below give T cell receptor beta chains drawn from one sample of a study of cytomegalovirus exposure and HLA in healthy donors. The repertoire was sequenced with immunoSEQ multiplex PCR; TCRdb's copy has only in-frame clones and lacks some. The sample yields over 100,000 clones, under 90% seen once. Sequencing was done on a sample of PBMCs. The receptor source for this set is a man aged 25-40 years in good health and CMV-seronegative. The CDR3 runs from the conserved cysteine through the conserved F or W. Fields, in order: D gene, J gene, V gene, clone size, CDR3 DNA, CDR3 protein. D genes are given only for firm matches. Not every row has a clone size; where given, it reads once, few, many or a size class.

D gene: NA
J gene: TRBJ1-1
V gene: TRBV15
clone size: NA
CDR3 DNA: TGTGCCACCAGGCGTCGGGGAGGCGCTGAAGCTTTCTTT
CDR3 protein: CATRRRGGAEAFF

D gene: NA
J gene: TRBJ1-5
V gene: TRBV6-5
clone size: once
CDR3 DNA: TGTGCCAGCAGTTACTCGAGGGGGGGCAACCAGCCCCAGCATTTT
CDR3 protein: CASSYSRGGNQPQHF

D gene: NA
J gene: TRBJ1-3
V gene: TRBV28
clone size: NA
CDR3 DNA: TGTGCCAGCAGTTTATCCCCAAACTCTGGAAACACCATATATTTT
CDR3 protein: CASSLSPNSGNTIYF

D gene: TRBD1
J gene: TRBJ2-7
V gene: TRBV7-8
clone size: NA
CDR3 DNA: TGTGCCAGCGGTCGGAACAGGGGGTCCTACGAGCAGTACTTC
CDR3 protein: CASGRNRGSYEQYF

D gene: NA
J gene: TRBJ1-2
V gene: TRBV4-3
clone size: NA
CDR3 DNA: TGCGCCAGCAGCCAAGGAGTAGAGACTACCTTCTATGGCTACACCTTC
CDR3 protein: CASSQGVETTFYGYTF

D gene: TRBD1
J gene: TRBJ2-2
V gene: TRBV29-1
clone size: NA
CDR3 DNA: TGCAGCGCCACTCTGGGACAGAGTACCACCGGGGAGCTGTTTTTT
CDR3 protein: CSATLGQSTTGELFF

D gene: NA
J gene: TRBJ1-2
V gene: TRBV5-5
clone size: NA
CDR3 DNA: TGTGCCAGCAGCTCGGGCGGGGTGGACTATGGCTACACCTTC
CDR3 protein: CASSSGGVDYGYTF

D gene: NA
J gene: TRBJ1-2
V gene: TRBV4-3
clone size: NA
CDR3 DNA: TGCGCCAGCAGCCCCCAGTGGGCGAACTATGGCTACACCTTC
CDR3 protein: CASSPQWANYGYTF

D gene: TRBD1
J gene: TRBJ2-7
V gene: TRBV4-1
clone size: NA
CDR3 DNA: TGCGCCAGCAGCCAAACCATTGGACAGGGGGCCTTGGGGGAGCAGTACTTC
CDR3 protein: CASSQTIGQGALGEQYF

D gene: NA
J gene: TRBJ2-3
V gene: TRBV7-2
clone size: NA
CDR3 DNA: TGTGCCAGCAGCTTACTAGCAGATACGCAGTATTTT
CDR3 protein: CASSLLADTQYF

D gene: TRBD2
J gene: TRBJ2-7
V gene: TRBV10-3
clone size: NA
CDR3 DNA: TGTGCCATCAGTGAACCTAGCGGGGGGTTCTACGAGCAGTACTTC
CDR3 protein: CAISEPSGGFYEQYF

D gene: TRBD1
J gene: TRBJ1-1
V gene: TRBV7-9
clone size: NA
CDR3 DNA: TGTGCCAGCAGCTTAACAGGGGGCGATACTGAAGCTTTCTTT
CDR3 protein: CASSLTGGDTEAFF

D gene: NA
J gene: TRBJ2-7
V gene: TRBV25-1
clone size: NA
CDR3 DNA: TGTGCCAGCAGTGAATCTTACGGCTCCTACGAGCAGTACTTC
CDR3 protein: CASSESYGSYEQYF

D gene: NA
J gene: TRBJ1-3
V gene: TRBV4-1
clone size: NA
CDR3 DNA: TGCGCCAGCAGCCTCTCACTGAACTCTGGAAACACCATATATTTT
CDR3 protein: CASSLSLNSGNTIYF

D gene: TRBD2
J gene: TRBJ2-1
V gene: TRBV5-1
clone size: NA
CDR3 DNA: TGCGCCAGCAGCTTGGGTAGTGGGAGGGAGAATGAGCAGTTCTTC
CDR3 protein: CASSLGSGRENEQFF

D gene: NA
J gene: TRBJ2-2
V gene: TRBV9
clone size: NA
CDR3 DNA: TGTGCCAGCAGCGTAGTCGGGTGGAGCACCGGGGAGCTGTTTTTT
CDR3 protein: CASSVVGWSTGELFF

D gene: NA
J gene: TRBJ2-7
V gene: TRBV2
clone size: NA
CDR3 DNA: TGTGCCAGCAGTGACGGCTACGAGCAGTACTTC
CDR3 protein: CASSDGYEQYF

D gene: TRBD2
J gene: TRBJ2-7
V gene: TRBV9
clone size: NA
CDR3 DNA: TGTGCCAGCAGCCCCCAACTTAACGGGGGGTCCTACGAGCAGTACTTC
CDR3 protein: CASSPQLNGGSYEQYF

D gene: NA
J gene: TRBJ2-1
V gene: TRBV4-3
clone size: NA
CDR3 DNA: TGCGCCAGCAGCCAAGATCTTAGGGGGGGCACTTACAATGAGCAGTTCTTC
CDR3 protein: CASSQDLRGGTYNEQFF

D gene: NA
J gene: TRBJ2-7
V gene: TRBV6-5
clone size: NA
CDR3 DNA: TGTGCCAGCAGTTCGGGACTGACCTCCTACGAGCAGTACTTC
CDR3 protein: CASSSGLTSYEQYF

D gene: NA
J gene: TRBJ2-6
V gene: TRBV4-2
clone size: NA
CDR3 DNA: TGTGCCAGCGGAACGGGGGGCTACTCTGGGGCCAACGTCCTGACTTTC
CDR3 protein: CASGTGGYSGANVLTF

D gene: NA
J gene: TRBJ2-1
V gene: TRBV7-2
clone size: few
CDR3 DNA: TGTGCCAGCAGCTCGCCCCAGGGGAGACTTTACAATGAGCAGTTCTTC
CDR3 protein: CASSSPQGRLYNEQFF

D gene: NA
J gene: TRBJ1-5
V gene: TRBV28
clone size: NA
CDR3 DNA: TGTGCCAGCAGTGCCAGGGTTATGGGGCCCCAGCATTTT
CDR3 protein: CASSARVMGPQHF

D gene: NA
J gene: TRBJ2-7
V gene: TRBV6-6
clone size: NA
CDR3 DNA: TGTGCCAGCAGTTACTCGTCCAGGGGCTACGAGCAGTACTTC
CDR3 protein: CASSYSSRGYEQYF

D gene: NA
J gene: TRBJ2-1
V gene: TRBV6-5
clone size: NA
CDR3 DNA: TGTGCCAGCAGTTACTCGGGGGGGCAGTACAATGAGCAGTTCTTC
CDR3 protein: CASSYSGGQYNEQFF

D gene: TRBD1
J gene: TRBJ1-5
V gene: TRBV2
clone size: NA
CDR3 DNA: TGTGCCACACAGGGGGCAGGTCAGCCCCAGCATTTT
CDR3 protein: CATQGAGQPQHF